This TCR beta chain was recorded in a study of T-cell memory formation after mild COVID-19. Whole-study results and caveats: There was a balanced CD4/CD8 profile in clones contracting day 15 to 85, and later expanders leaned CD4+. Cross-reactive memory apparently joined, as some responding clones appeared in pre-infection memory.

Employing constant-segment primers, 5'RACE generated TCR alpha and TCR beta cDNA libraries bearing sample barcodes and UMIs. MiXCR, run by TCRdb on the 5' RACE reads, gives a single entry per CDR3 protein. The repertoire holds hundreds of thousands of distinct CDR3 sequences, with 28% as singletons. This clonotype was seen only a few times. Its antigen is undetermined. This CDR3 has 17 residues. Germline loops: CDR1 SGHDT, CDR2 YYEEEE. V was shortened by 1 base and J by 0 bases, with 14 bases between the two germline ends. The receptor comes from an adult woman who had mild COVID-19 (a few samples of this study predate the infection). Cell type and time point are not known. This chain joins TRBV5-6 and TRBJ2-4; the D is unclear. The material sequenced was PBMCs or a T cell subset sorted from them (not recorded which). The CDR3 is CASSLPVGFIAKNIQYF. CDR3 nucleotide sequence: TGTGCCAGCAGCTTGCCTGTTGGGTTTATAGCCAAAAACATTCAGTACTTC.